These 22 T cell receptor beta chains were all obtained from the same sample, sequenced in a study of cytotoxic CD8 clonotypes in ibrutinib-treated CLL. Some clones are missing from TCRdb's copy, which holds only in-frame ones; the method was immunoSEQ multiplex PCR. The repertoire holds a few hundred thousand clones, with 70% as singletons. The sequenced sample was PBMCs, obtained after 24 months of ibrutinib treatment. Source of these receptors: a human donor with chronic lymphocytic leukemia.

This clone appeared many times. The chain uses TRBV7-9 and TRBJ2-1, with unresolved D. This CDR3 has 13 residues. V was shortened by 3 bases and J by 8 bases, with 11 bases between the two germline ends. CDR1 and CDR2 (germline): SEHNR, FQNEAQ (reference sequence). The CDR3 loop reads CASSFGSTDEQFF. CDR3 in DNA: TGTGCCAGCAGCTTTGGTAGCACCGATGAGCAGTTCTTC.

This clone occurred a few times. The rearrangement joins TRBV25-1 to TRBJ1-5; D is ambiguous. The V and J ends lost 3 bases and 6 bases respectively, with 6 bases between them. Germline V gene data show CDR1 as MGHDK and CDR2 as SYGVNS. The CDR3 consists of 12 residues. CDR3 residues: CASSDGSQPQHF. As DNA, the CDR3 is TGTGCCAGCAGTGACGGTAGTCAGCCCCAGCATTTT.

This chain connects TRBV27 to TRBJ2-7, with D perhaps matching TRBD2 (5 bases). The CDR3 spans 13 residues. The V gene's germline CDR1 is MNHEY and CDR2 SMNVEV (reference sequence). V lost 6 bases and J 2 bases, leaving 11 bases between the germline ends. CDR3 nucleotides: TGTGCCAGCAGCCCCGTGGGAGCCTACGAGCAGTACTTC. Protein: CASSPVGAYEQYF.

The genes are TRBV20-1 and TRBJ1-4; D perhaps matches TRBD1 (5 bases). The germline gives CDR1 DFQATT, CDR2 SNEGSKA (reference sequence). This CDR3 contains 11 residues. The CDR3 sequence is CAQGPNEKLFF. The CDR3 nucleotides are TGCGCGCAGGGCCCTAATGAAAAACTGTTTTTT.

The rearrangement links TRBV18 to TRBJ2-7; D possibly corresponds to TRBD1 (6 bases). Trimming took 5 bases from V and 2 from J, leaving 13 bases between them. Germline V gene data show CDR1 as KGHSH and CDR2 as LQKENI. The CDR3 has 14 residues. The CDR3 loop is CASSMGQQTYEQYF. DNA of the CDR3: TGTGCCAGCTCAATGGGACAACAGACCTACGAGCAGTACTTC.

The chain joins TRBV7-9 to TRBJ1-4; D is undetermined. This CDR3 spans 11 amino acids. V was pared by 5 bases and J by 5 bases, with 3 bases between. Germline V gives CDR1 SEHNR, CDR2 FQNEAQ (reference sequence). CDR3: CASSLNEKLFF. In DNA, the CDR3 is TGTGCCAGCAGCCTGAATGAAAAACTGTTTTTT.

The chain combines TRBV2 with TRBJ2-3; 12 nucleotides agree with TRBD2. V gave up 4 bases and J gave up 3 bases; unmatched junction bases: 8. Looked up from germline, CDR1 is SNHLY and CDR2 is FYNNEI. This CDR3 has 17 residues. The CDR3, as DNA: TGTGCCAGCAGTGCGGGTCCTAGCGGGAGGGTGACAGATACGCAGTATTTT. This encodes CASSAGPSGRVTDTQYF.

The chain employs TRBV14 and TRBJ2-7; weak D call: TRBD1 (6 bases). The CDR3 is made up of 14 amino acids. In germline, CDR1 is SGHDN, CDR2 FVKESK. V lost 1 base, J lost 4 bases, and 11 bases lay in between. The CDR3: CASSQVARGYEQYF. DNA of the CDR3: TGTGCCAGCAGCCAAGTGGCCAGGGGTTACGAGCAGTACTTC.

The V call is TRBV28, the J call TRBJ2-3, with 7 positions matching TRBD2. The V gene's germline CDR1 is MDHEN and CDR2 SYDVKM. The CDR3 consists of 16 residues. Trimming removed 3 bases from V and 0 bases from J; junction bases left unmatched: 6. CDR3 sequence: CASSFSSGSSTDTQYF. Written as DNA, the CDR3 is TGTGCCAGCAGTTTTAGTAGCGGGTCTAGCACAGATACGCAGTATTTT.

This chain connects TRBV9 to TRBJ1-1; tentatively, D is TRBD1 (5 bases). Germline V lookup: CDR1 SGDLS, CDR2 YYNGEE. Trimming cost V 0 bases and J 8 bases, with 11 bases left between them. This CDR3 is built from 13 residues. This chain's CDR3 is CASSVVSGREAFF. CDR3 nucleotide sequence: TGTGCCAGCAGCGTAGTGTCGGGGCGCGAAGCTTTCTTT.

The chain uses TRBV29-1 and TRBJ2-1; D is unresolved. The CDR3 is made up of 12 amino acids. From germline, CDR1 is SQVTM and CDR2 ANQGSEA. The V gene lost 7 bases and the J gene lost 3 bases, with 10 bases spanning the gap. The CDR3 here is CSAKPNYNEQFF. For the CDR3, the DNA is TGCAGCGCTAAGCCCAACTACAATGAGCAGTTCTTC.

The rearrangement joins TRBV6-6 to TRBJ2-7; perhaps TRBD2 as D (6 bases). Germline CDR1 is MNHNY and CDR2 is SVGAGI (reference sequence). V lost 8 bases, J lost 3 bases, and 8 bases lay in between. The CDR3 spans 11 residues. Here the CDR3 DNA reads TGTGCCAGCGTTAGCGGCTACGAGCAGTACTTC. Translating gives CASVSGYEQYF.

This rearrangement joins TRBV5-1 to TRBJ1-1, with D hard to call. V lost 0 bases and J 0 bases, leaving 6 bases between the germline ends. Germline V lookup: CDR1 SGHRS, CDR2 YFSETQ. The CDR3 runs 14 residues. CDR3 in amino acids: CASSLGHVNTEAFF. In DNA, the CDR3 is TGCGCCAGCAGCTTGGGACACGTGAACACTGAAGCTTTCTTT.

The rearrangement links TRBV29-1 to TRBJ1-1, with D maybe TRBD1 (6 bases). This CDR3 region has 12 residues. CDR1 SQVTM and CDR2 ANQGSEA come from the germline V gene. V was cut by 5 bases and J by 5 bases, with 12 bases left in between. CDR3 sequence (DNA): TGCAGCGTTAGGGCAGGGGAGACTGAAGCTTTCTTT. Amino acid sequence: CSVRAGETEAFF.

The DNA for the CDR3 is TGTGCCACCCGGACAGGGACTAATGGCTACACCTTC. The encoded protein is CATRTGTNGYTF. The rearrangement uses TRBV19 and TRBJ1-2; TRBD1 agrees at 8 bases. From germline, CDR1 is LNHDA and CDR2 SQIVND (reference sequence). V dropped 10 bases and J dropped 6; count of bases not matched to a gene: 7. The CDR3 spans 12 residues.

This clone came up once. This chain uses TRBV30 with TRBJ1-2; D not certain. CDR1 and CDR2 from the germline V gene are GTSNPN and SVGIG (reference sequence). This CDR3 has 13 residues. Trimming pared 0 bases from V and 2 bases from J, leaving 7 bases between. CDR3 DNA sequence: TGTGCCTGGAGTGTAGGTATAAACTATGGCTACACCTTC. Translating gives CAWSVGINYGYTF.

This clone has only one observation. This chain connects TRBV7-2 to TRBJ2-5; 12 bases agree with TRBD2. CDR1 and CDR2 (germline): SGHTA, FQGNSA. The CDR3 contains 16 residues. The trim removed 5 bases at V and 5 bases at J, leaving 9 bases unmatched. For the CDR3, the DNA is TGTGCCAGCAGCCTCTCTTCTAGCGGGAGGGCCGAGACCCAGTACTTC. This gives the protein CASSLSSSGRAETQYF.

The J gene is TRBJ1-2, the V gene TRBV11-2; D is possibly TRBD1 (5 bases). CDR1 and CDR2 from the germline V gene are SGHAT and FQNNGV. This CDR3 region has 14 residues. V was trimmed by 4 bases and J by 13 bases, leaving 22 bases between them. CDR3 in amino acids: CASSSLKGRGGLTF. CDR3 nucleotides: TGTGCCAGCAGCTCCCTCAAGGGACGAGGCGGCCTCACCTTC.

This rearrangement joins TRBV9 to TRBJ2-2; D unclear. This CDR3 is 16 amino acids long. Trimming took 0 bases from V and 0 from J, leaving 9 bases between them. Germline V gives CDR1 SGDLS, CDR2 YYNGEE. CDR3 nucleotide sequence: TGTGCCAGCAGCGTAGGTGCGGACCCGAACACCGGGGAGCTGTTTTTT. Residues: CASSVGADPNTGELFF.

The chain uses TRBV9 and TRBJ2-7; D unresolved. Germline CDR1 reads SGDLS; CDR2 reads YYNGEE. V was trimmed by 5 bases and J by 3 bases, leaving 21 bases between them. The CDR3 runs to 16 residues. The CDR3 loop is CASSDAKGPTFYEQYF. As DNA, the CDR3 is TGTGCCAGCAGTGACGCTAAGGGTCCCACCTTCTACGAGCAGTACTTC.

The gene calls are TRBV6-5 and TRBJ2-1; 10 bases line up with TRBD2. Germline-derived CDR1 and CDR2 are MNHEY and SVGAGI. This CDR3 is 16 amino acids long. Trimming at V came to 4 bases and at J to 4 bases, leaving 7 bases not matched to a gene. CDR3 in DNA: TGTGCCAGCAGTTCTTTCGGGACTAGCGCTTACAATGAGCAGTTCTTC. Translating gives CASSSFGTSAYNEQFF.

This CDR3 is CASSLGGFGEKLFF. The DNA for the CDR3 is TGTGCCAGCAGCTTGGGAGGGTTCGGTGAAAAACTGTTTTTT. This chain links TRBV7-6 with TRBJ1-4; D gene uncertain. CDR1 and CDR2 (germline): SGHVS, FNYEAQ. V was pared by 3 bases and J by 7 bases, with 12 bases between. This CDR3 comprises 14 residues.